A selection of T cell receptor beta chains follows, all from one sample in a study of blood T cell repertoires in COVID-19. Assay used: immunoSEQ multiplex PCR; TCRdb lists only in-frame clones, some missing. Among 250,000 to 350,000 clones listed, around 91% were seen once. Material: PBMCs or T cells enriched from blood (not recorded which). Receptors were obtained from a woman aged 18 to 35 with acute COVID-19. Both conserved end residues are part of each CDR3. D genes are given only for firm matches. A row's size may be missing; if present it is once, few, many or a size class.

TRBJ2-2 | TRBD1 | medium-sized | TRBV5-1 | CASRWDSGTGELFF | TGCGCCAGCAGATGGGACAGTGGCACCGGGGAGCTGTTTTTT
TRBJ2-7 | TRBD1 | NA | TRBV4-2 | CASSQVQGESYEQYF | TGTGCCAGCAGCCAAGTCCAGGGGGAGTCCTACGAGCAGTACTTC
TRBJ2-7 | TRBD2 | once | TRBV19 | CASSIWWGGKIYEQYF | TGTGCCAGTAGTATATGGTGGGGGGGGAAGATCTACGAGCAGTACTTC
TRBJ1-4 | NA | NA | TRBV24-1 | CATSDLSEGEKLFF | TGTGCCACCAGTGATCTCAGTGAGGGCGAAAAACTGTTTTTT
TRBJ2-1 | NA | NA | TRBV2 | CASSEPGAQFF | TGTGCCAGCAGTGAACCAGGTGCGCAGTTCTTC
TRBJ2-1 | TRBD2 | NA | TRBV7-3 | CASSLSGLVSNEQFF | TGTGCCAGCAGCCTTTCGGGACTAGTAAGCAATGAGCAGTTCTTC
TRBJ2-5 | TRBD2 | NA | TRBV29-1 | CSVESVAGGAETQYF | TGCAGCGTTGAGTCTGTGGCGGGAGGGGCAGAGACCCAGTACTTC
TRBJ1-5 | NA | NA | TRBV2 | CASSLDISNQPQHF | TGTGCCAGCAGTCTGGACATATCCAATCAGCCCCAGCATTTT
TRBJ1-1 | NA | NA | TRBV10-2 | CASSEQLNTEAFF | TGCGCCAGCAGTGAGCAGTTGAACACTGAAGCTTTCTTT
TRBJ2-3 | TRBD1 | NA | TRBV9 | CASSTQGADTQYF | TGTGCCAGCAGCACACAGGGGGCAGATACGCAGTATTTT
TRBJ1-2 | TRBD1 | NA | TRBV19 | CASRFGQGAYGYTF | TGTGCCAGTAGGTTTGGACAGGGGGCGTATGGCTACACCTTC
TRBJ1-1 | NA | NA | TRBV19 | CASRGQLGTEAFF | TGTGCCAGTAGAGGACAGTTAGGGACTGAAGCTTTCTTT
TRBJ2-7 | TRBD1 | NA | TRBV28 | CASSSIGTGGNEQYF | TGTGCCAGCAGTTCGATCGGGACAGGGGGAAACGAGCAGTACTTC
TRBJ2-2 | NA | NA | TRBV5-6 | CASSRGPSPAAGELFF | TGTGCCAGCAGCAGAGGCCCTTCCCCGGCCGCCGGGGAGCTGTTTTTT
TRBJ1-2 | NA | NA | TRBV29-1 | CSVSGHTNYGYTF | TGCAGCGTGTCGGGACACACTAACTATGGCTACACCTTC
TRBJ2-7 | NA | NA | TRBV15 | CATSRDHTRREQYF | TGTGCCACCAGCAGAGACCACACCCGTCGCGAGCAGTACTTC
TRBJ2-1 | TRBD1 | NA | TRBV7-3 | CASSFGQGINNEQFF | TGTGCCAGCAGCTTCGGACAGGGCATCAACAATGAGCAGTTCTTC
TRBJ2-3 | TRBD2 | NA | TRBV4-2 | CASSQGLAGGLQDTQYF | TGTGCCAGCAGCCAAGGTTTGGCGGGAGGGCTACAGGATACGCAGTATTTT
TRBJ2-1 | TRBD2 | NA | TRBV28 | CASSPGTSGANEQFF | TGTGCCAGCAGCCCCGGGACTAGCGGAGCCAATGAGCAGTTCTTC
TRBJ2-3 | TRBD2 | NA | TRBV9 | CASSVNRAGGIDSTDTQYF | TGTGCCAGCAGCGTAAACAGGGCGGGAGGCATCGATAGCACAGATACGCAGTATTTT
TRBJ2-3 | NA | few | TRBV4-1 | CASSQERILDTDTQYF | TGCGCCAGCAGCCAAGAGCGGATCCTAGACACAGATACGCAGTATTTT
TRBJ2-3 | TRBD1 | NA | TRBV27 | CASSYGTDFYRTDTQYF | TGTGCCAGCAGTTATGGGACAGACTTCTATCGCACAGATACGCAGTATTTT
TRBJ1-6 | TRBD1 | NA | TRBV4-2 | CASSQDVTGEGSPLHF | TGTGCCAGCAGCCAAGATGTGACAGGGGAGGGTTCACCCCTCCACTTT
TRBJ2-1 | NA | NA | TRBV24-1 | CATSDPSGSSYNEQFF | TGTGCCACCAGTGACCCGAGCGGATCGTCCTACAATGAGCAGTTCTTC
TRBJ1-2 | NA | NA | TRBV9 | CASSVDREEGYGYTF | TGTGCCAGCAGCGTAGACAGGGAAGAAGGCTATGGCTACACCTTC
TRBJ1-6 | TRBD1 | NA | TRBV7-2 | CASSPGDRDYSPLHF | TGTGCCAGCAGCCCAGGGGACAGGGATTATTCACCCCTCCACTTT
TRBJ2-7 | NA | NA | TRBV27 | CASSLSQTGRHEQYF | TGTGCCAGCAGTCTCAGTCAGACAGGGAGGCACGAGCAGTACTTC
TRBJ2-5 | NA | NA | TRBV7-2 | CASSSSTRETQYF | TGTGCCAGCAGCTCCAGTACCAGAGAGACCCAGTACTTC
TRBJ1-4 | NA | few | TRBV19 | CASSSLPGGVNEKLFF | TGTGCCAGTAGCTCTCTCCCGGGGGGCGTAAATGAAAAACTGTTTTTT
TRBJ1-2 | NA | NA | TRBV6-6 | CASRRGPGSGYTF | TGTGCCAGCAGGCGCGGTCCCGGATCTGGCTACACCTTC
TRBJ1-6 | NA | NA | TRBV27 | CASSFRNSPLHF | TGTGCCAGCAGTTTTCGTAATTCACCCCTCCACTTT